This T cell receptor (beta chain) appears in the sequencing data of a study of cytomegalovirus exposure and HLA in healthy donors. Findings and caveats of the study: The study dropped some indistinguishable V segments, TRBV6-2 and TRBV6-3 among them. Apparent HLA restriction characterized most CMV-associated TCR beta chains in a later analysis. According to reports, the classifier identified cytomegalovirus status with high specificity and sensitivity. As a later analysis showed, a missense DCLRE1C variant was linked to trimming of TCR beta V- and J-genes.

The study ran its PCR with 60 Vbeta and 13 Jbeta primers. TCRdb's copy holds only in-frame clones and misses some; the assay was immunoSEQ multiplex PCR. Of 90,000 to 120,000 clones in the sample, 74% are singletons; the top ten hold 2% to 3%. This clone was observed a handful of times. Its antigen is currently unknown. The germline gives CDR1 KGHSH, CDR2 LQKENI. The germline V and J ends were trimmed by 2 bases and 2 bases, with 10 bases remaining between them. The CDR3 is 15 residues long. Sequenced material: PBMCs. The TCR comes from a man aged 50-59 years in good health and CMV-seropositive. The chain carries TRBV18 and TRBJ1-5; the D gene is possibly TRBD1 (6 bases). The CDR3: CASSPSTGRNQPQHF. CDR3 sequence (DNA): TGTGCCAGCTCACCATCCACAGGGCGCAATCAGCCCCAGCATTTT.